This paragraph covers one T cell receptor beta chain sequence. Its antigen is currently not known. No clone much larger than this one lies a single base away; base qualities are absent. Other DNA sequences in the sample encode the same CDR3. The data derive from a study of shared clonotypes between healthy human individuals (dated by TCRdb to the early 2020s). Study-wide context: A few men and two women, aged 18 to 49 years, made up the cohort. For each donor, CD4 naive and CD4 memory were each given three plates, CD8 naive was given two plates, and CD8 memory was given one plate. The study deeply sequenced blood TCR repertoires of five healthy adults to estimate repertoire size and the extent of clonotype sharing between individuals. To increase sequencing depth and limit assay-specific biases, different laboratories used diverse techniques to prepare libraries and sequence TCR repertoires. Per donor, leukapheresis produced somewhere between about 0.85 and 8.9 billion PBMCs. On the study overall, not on this receptor specifically: Rarefaction of sorted-subset datasets indicated incomplete sequencing despite the large sequencing depth. When a few donors were compared, the shared fraction of clonotypes was about 5% for naive CD4, 3.5% to 4% for naive CD8, more than 2% for memory CD4, and 0.4% for memory CD8. Pairwise subsampling led to the expectation that sequencing depth would affect the degree of clonotype sharing among donors. The small number of donors limited the genetic and exposure-history diversity represented. Sampling was restricted to blood, and TCR repertoires in tissues likely differ from the TCR repertoires found in blood. Higher generation probabilities were observed for clonotypes shared by all four sorted-subset donors than for non-shared clonotypes. Naive subsets generally had larger estimated clonotype richness than memory subsets.

The CDR3 sequence holds 14 residues, the cysteine and phenylalanine included. The retained sequence is limited to the CDR3, 42 bases, with the frame set at the first base. The junction shows trimming of 3 bases on V and 7 bases on J, and the gene matches do not reach 4 bases of it. CDR1 SEHNR and CDR2 FQNEAQ are derived from the germline V gene (reference sequence). Using the deep immunoSEQ assay, TCR CDR3 regions were amplified from genomic DNA by multiplex PCR. Extracted genomic DNA from each cell subset was distributed evenly across all wells of several immunoSEQ 96-well plates, and each plate was treated as a replicate. For sorted subsets, 150 to 250 ng genomic DNA, equal to 25,000 to 35,000 T cell genomes, was loaded into each replicate PCR. Purified libraries were measured with a Qubit 3.0 fluorometer, size-checked on a Bioanalyzer 2100, and measured again with the KAPA Library Quantification kit. A separate single-read 150-cycle Illumina NextSeq 550 flow cell was used to sequence each immunoSEQ 96-well plate. Processing in the source paper ran as follows. The immunoSEQ output contained only junctional sequences without quality scores, so filtering could not match that applied to full-length reads. To assign V/J genes and CDR3, sequences were annotated against IMGT germline references using PyIR, a Python wrapper for IgBLAST v1.9. Reads with weak V/J assignments (E-value above 1e-6), missing CDR3, stop codons, out-of-frame junctions, or ambiguous translated residues were removed. V3J clonotypes were defined by identical inferred V gene, J gene, and CDR3 amino acid sequence. The percentage overlap between two repertoires was calculated by dividing the number of shared unique clonotypes by the size of the smaller repertoire. Repertoire richness was assessed with RTK rarefaction, the Chao1 estimator, and Recon v2.1 estimates of unobserved clonotypes. For all TCRbeta clonotypes obtained by the gDNA method from several donors, generation probabilities were computed with OLGA. TCRdb obtained this table from immuneACCESS and retained in-frame rearrangements with V and J assigned. These tables miss some clones; where compared with another copy, unresolved V genes account for less than half of the shortfall, and the remainder is unexplained. D and trimming come from the DNA, and the V and J calls and clone size come from that table. This sample holds over 2 million clones; 85% to 95% were observed only once. Jointly, the top ten make up about 1.1% of the sample.

CD8 naive samples were obtained by positive selection for CCR7 among CD45RO-negative cells, yielding a CD45RA+CCR7+ population from which TemRA cells were excluded. Healthy HIV-negative adults with no recently reported acute infections or vaccinations were included as donors. Only Caucasian adults living in Nashville, Tennessee, USA were represented among the donors. Blood was collected by leukapheresis, and PBMCs were isolated by Ficoll-Histopaque density gradient centrifugation and then cryopreserved in liquid nitrogen vapor phase. Analytical flow cytometry was used to check the purity and quantity of each magnetically sorted T cell population. Genomic DNA was isolated from each sorted fraction and quantified by UV absorbance on a Nanodrop 2000c.

The specimen was naive CD8+ T cells sorted from blood. The sample's cell subset or site, from its label and the paper: CD45RA+CCR7+. The sequence came from a man aged 18 to 35 in good health. This sequence uses TRBV7-9 and TRBJ2-7, with 12 junctional bases fitting TRBD1. This receptor carries the CDR3 CASSLGQGALEQYF. The DNA sequence reads TGTGCCAGCAGCTTGGGACAGGGGGCCCTGGAGCAGTACTTC.